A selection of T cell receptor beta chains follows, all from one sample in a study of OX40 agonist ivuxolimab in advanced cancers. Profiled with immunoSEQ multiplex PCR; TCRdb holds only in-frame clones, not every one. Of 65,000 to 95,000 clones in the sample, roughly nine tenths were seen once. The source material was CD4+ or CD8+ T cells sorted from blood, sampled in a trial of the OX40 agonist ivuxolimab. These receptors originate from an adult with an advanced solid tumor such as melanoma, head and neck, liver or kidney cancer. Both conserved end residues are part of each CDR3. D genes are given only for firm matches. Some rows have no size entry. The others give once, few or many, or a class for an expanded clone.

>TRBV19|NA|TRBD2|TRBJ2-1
TGTGCCAGTAGTACCCTAGCGGGTCAGAGCTCCTACAATGAGCAGTTCTTC
CASSTLAGQSSYNEQFF
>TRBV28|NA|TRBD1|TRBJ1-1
TGTGCCAGCACCCTGGACAGGGTAAACACTGAAGCTTTCTTT
CASTLDRVNTEAFF
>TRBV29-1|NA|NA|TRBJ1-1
TGCAGCGGGTACACAGGGAGGGTTGGCGAAGCTTTCTTT
CSGYTGRVGEAFF
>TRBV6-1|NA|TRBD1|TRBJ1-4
TGTGCCAGCAGTGAAGAACAGGGGGGGAGAAAACTGTTTTTT
CASSEEQGGRKLFF
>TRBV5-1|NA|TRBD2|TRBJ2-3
TGCGCCAGCAGCTTGTTCTCTAGCGGAAGCACAGATACGCAGTATTTT
CASSLFSSGSTDTQYF
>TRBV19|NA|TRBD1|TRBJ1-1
TGTGCCACCCGGGACAGGGCGTCCTCTGAAGCTTTCTTT
CATRDRASSEAFF
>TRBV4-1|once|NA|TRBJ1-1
TGCGCCAGCAGCCAAGGAGTCGAGTTGGTTACTGAAGCTTTCTTT
CASSQGVELVTEAFF
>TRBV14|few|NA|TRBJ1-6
TGTGCCAGCAGCCAAGGGACAGCTTATAATTCACCCCTCCACTTT
CASSQGTAYNSPLHF
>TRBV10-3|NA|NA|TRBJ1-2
TGTGCCATCAGTGAAGAGGGGCAGAACTATGGCTACACCTTC
CAISEEGQNYGYTF
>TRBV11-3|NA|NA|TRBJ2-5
TGTGCCAGCAGCTTACACGGGTCCTGGGAGACCCAGTACTTC
CASSLHGSWETQYF
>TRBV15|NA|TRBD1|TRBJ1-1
TGTGCCACCAGCACAGGGGGCGCGACTTTCTTT
CATSTGGATFF
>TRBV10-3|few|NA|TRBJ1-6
TGTGCCATCAATCAGGGAGTGGCTAATTCACCCCTCCACTTT
CAINQGVANSPLHF
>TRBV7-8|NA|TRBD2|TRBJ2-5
TGTGCCAGCAGCAACAAAGCGGGAGGAGGGGGGGAGACCCAGTACTTC
CASSNKAGGGGETQYF
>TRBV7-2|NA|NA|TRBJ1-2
TGTGCCAGCAGCCCGGGGTCCGGGGCATCAGGGGGCTACACCTTC
CASSPGSGASGGYTF
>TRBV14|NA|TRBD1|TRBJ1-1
TGTGCCAGCAGCCAGGGGACAGGGAGGGAAGCTTTCTTT
CASSQGTGREAFF
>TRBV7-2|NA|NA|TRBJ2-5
TGTGCCAGCAGCGAGGGGGGACTAAACGGGGAGACCCAGTACTTC
CASSEGGLNGETQYF
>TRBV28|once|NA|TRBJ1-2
TGTGCCAGCAGGCCCGGCGGGAACTATGGCTACACCTTC
CASRPGGNYGYTF
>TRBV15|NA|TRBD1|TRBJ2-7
TGTGCCACCAGCAGAGATTACGGTTTGCGGACAGGAGTCTACGAGCAGTACTTC
CATSRDYGLRTGVYEQYF
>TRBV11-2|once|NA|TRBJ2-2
TGTGCCAGCAGCTTAGGGAGATACACCGGGGAGCTGTTTTTT
CASSLGRYTGELFF
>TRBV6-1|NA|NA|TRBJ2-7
TGTGCCAGCAGTGAATCCCCAGGGTTGCGCGAGCAGTACTTC
CASSESPGLREQYF
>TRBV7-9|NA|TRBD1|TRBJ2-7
TGTGCCAGCAGCTACGACAGGGGGCCCGGCGAGCAGTACTTC
CASSYDRGPGEQYF
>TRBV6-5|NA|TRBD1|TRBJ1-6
TGTGCCAGCAGTCCCAGGGGGCGAAAGAATTCACCCCTCCACTTT
CASSPRGRKNSPLHF
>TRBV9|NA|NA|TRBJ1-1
TGTGCCAGCAGCGTAGGTCCAGGGTTGGGAACTGAAGCTTTCTTT
CASSVGPGLGTEAFF
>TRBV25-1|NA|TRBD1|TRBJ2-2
TGTGCCAGCAGTGAACAGGGGGCGCGGATCGGGGAGCTGTTTTTT
CASSEQGARIGELFF
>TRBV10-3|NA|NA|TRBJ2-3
TGTGCCATCAGTGAGTCCCCGGGAGCTGATACGCAGTATTTT
CAISESPGADTQYF
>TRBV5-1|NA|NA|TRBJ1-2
TGCGCCAGCAGCTTGGGTGGAGCAAACTATGGCTACACCTTC
CASSLGGANYGYTF
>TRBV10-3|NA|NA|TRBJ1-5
TGTGCCATCAGTATTGACGCCCGCGGCCAGCCCCAGCATTTT
CAISIDARGQPQHF
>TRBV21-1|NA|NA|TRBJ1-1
TGTGCCAGCAGCAAAGCCAGGGGACATTGGGCCACTGAAGCTTTCTTT
CASSKARGHWATEAFF
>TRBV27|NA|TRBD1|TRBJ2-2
TGTGCCAGCAGTTACAGGGGGCGAACCGGGGAGCTGTTTTTT
CASSYRGRTGELFF
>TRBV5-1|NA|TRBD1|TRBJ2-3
TGCGCCAGCAGCCGGACAGGGGGGAAAGATACGCAGTATTTT
CASSRTGGKDTQYF
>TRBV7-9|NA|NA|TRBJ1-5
TGTGCCAGCAGCTTAGCACAAGGACAGATCAATCAGCCCCAGCATTTT
CASSLAQGQINQPQHF
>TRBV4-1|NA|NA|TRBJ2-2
TGCGCCAGCAGGGCTCCGGGGGTTGGGGAGCTGTTTTTT
CASRAPGVGELFF